This T cell receptor beta chain was found in a study of T cells in Graves' hyperthyroidism and ophthalmopathy. The germline V gene encodes CDR1 KGHSH and CDR2 LQKENI. Deletions cut 5 bases from V and 4 bases from J, with 18 bases between. The CDR3 loop spans 15 amino acids. Turning to this clonotype: Antigen specificity is unknown.

Study-wide results and caveats: Separation of ophthalmopathy from stable hyperthyroidism was achieved by a 13 V-J model. Most clonotypes expanded in thyroid above 0.001 were likewise present in blood. The model foresaw ophthalmopathy a median around 6.4 months prior to onset.

Clinical symptoms, serum thyroxine, TRAb, thyroid ultrasound and orbital computed tomography established diagnosis. Using RNA transcripts as the source, TCR beta CDR3 regions were amplified. A first-round RT-PCR of the TCR CDR3 used the HTBI primer set. TCRdb re-analysed the multiplex PCR reads in MiXCR, keeping a single row per CDR3 protein. Among around 340,000 distinct CDR3 sequences listed, 18% were seen once. V usage is TRBV18 and J usage is TRBJ2-7; D is possibly TRBD2 (6 bases). Sequencing was done on a sample of blood. This clonotype originated in a woman between 45 and 60 years old with Graves' hyperthyroidism. CDR3 protein: CASSSGASEVYEQYF. In DNA form, the CDR3 reads TGTGCCAGCTCAAGTGGGGCTAGCGAGGTGTACGAGCAGTACTTC. The full variable domain, its missing parts supplied by reference TRBV18 and TRBJ2-7, is NAGVMQNPRHLVRRRGQEARLRCSPMKGHSHVYWYRQLPEEGLKFMVYLQKENIIDESGMPKERFSAEFPKEGPSILRIQQVVRGDSAAYFCASSSGASEVYEQYFGPGTRLTVT.